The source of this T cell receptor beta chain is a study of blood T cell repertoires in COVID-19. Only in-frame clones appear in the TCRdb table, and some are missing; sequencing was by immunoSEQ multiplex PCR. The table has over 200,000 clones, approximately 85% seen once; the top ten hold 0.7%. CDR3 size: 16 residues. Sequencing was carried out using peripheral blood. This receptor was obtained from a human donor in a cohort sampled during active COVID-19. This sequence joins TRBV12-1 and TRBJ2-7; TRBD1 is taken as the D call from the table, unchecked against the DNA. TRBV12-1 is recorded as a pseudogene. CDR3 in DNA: TGTGCCAGCAGCTTTGTAGGGACAGACCCTTCGAGGGAGCAGTACTTC. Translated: CASSFVGTDPSREQYF.